This T cell receptor beta chain is from a study of shared clonotypes between healthy human individuals. Whole-study findings and limits: Among donors, sharing of clonotypes was expected to be affected by sequencing depth. The study's rarefaction showed incomplete sorted-subset sequencing despite large depth.

Terminally differentiated effector memory CD45RA+ cells were excluded from the naive CD8 cells, which were CD45RO-negative and positively selected for CCR7. The CDR3 spans 13 residues. V shed 7 bases and J 6 bases; nucleotides not matched to a gene: 8. The germline CDR1 and CDR2 sequences are SQVTM and ANQGSEA. About this clone: Its antigen is as yet unknown.

Deep-level running was used for the assay. TCRdb's copy holds only in-frame clones and misses some; the assay was immunoSEQ multiplex PCR. Among roughly 650,000 clones listed, approximately 96% were seen once. The specimen was naive CD8+ T cells sorted from blood. The receptor was derived from a woman between 25 and 40 years old in good health. V usage is TRBV29-1 and J usage is TRBJ2-2; 7 positions match TRBD2. CDR3 nucleotides: TGCAGCGCCCCGTCCGGACTAGCCGGGGAGCTGTTTTTT. It translates to CSAPSGLAGELFF.